This TCR beta chain was identified during a study of human T cells and chemical hapten exposure (dated by TCRdb to the early 2020s). For the wider study: For sensitization, 2% DPC in acetone was applied to a 2 cm by 2 cm area of upper inner arm skin. Patients additionally received weekly therapeutic DPC doses to the scalp throughout the approximately 25-week study period. Patch testing was performed on the upper back with Finn chambers containing 0.01% DPC, and the patch tests were scored after 6 days according to International Contact Dermatitis Research Group standards. Libraries were pooled for sequencing, and variation in per-sample TCR yields was attributed mainly to small differences in library volumes within the pool. This study followed changes in the peripheral blood TCR repertoire in vivo during primary and secondary sensitization of alopecia patients to the hapten diphenylcyclopropenone (DPC). Patient blood was sampled pre-sensitization (week 0) and at 2, 6 and about 24 weeks after DPC sensitization. The mostly female patient cohort included alopecia areata with under or over 50% scalp involvement, alopecia totalis and alopecia universalis. Blood for TCR sequencing was provided by twenty-nine alopecia patients at one to four time points (pre-sensitization, 2, 6 and 24 weeks). Broad study findings and their caveats: Because every patient had alopecia, a presumed autoimmune disease, the patients' immune response might differ from that of healthy individuals. Patch test score correlated positively with the number of PT1 expanded TCRs, reaching significance at thresholds 8, 16 and 32 but not at 4. The number of TCRs above 1 in 1000 frequency did not change with DPC sensitization; there was no evidence of global repertoire structure alterations. Expanded TCRs formed significantly more large CDR3 similarity clusters than pre-sensitization or healthy control sets, consistent with antigen-driven responses. After repeated subsampling, the strength of the expansion versus patch-test correlation and the threshold at which it became significant changed.

The time point label on this specimen signifies: pre-sensitization, week 0. This specimen's treatment or condition label, interpreted: therapeutic diphenylcyclopropenone sensitization with weekly scalp DPC. Blood at each patch-test visit was drawn before the patch test was applied. Patients were eligible if aged 18 to 70, diagnosed with alopecia and judged suitable for DPC therapy, and pregnant patients were excluded. Total RNA was extracted from unfractionated whole blood that had been collected in Tempus Blood RNA tubes. Only a few counts were recorded for this clonotype. Its recognized antigen is unknown. Base qualities are not at hand, and no much larger clone is one base apart. Libraries were prepared through RACE. The sample was run on a NextSeq 500. During library preparation, unique molecular identifiers were attached to individual cDNA molecules so that TCRs could be counted quantitatively and reproducibly. For every blood RNA sample, sequencing covered both the TCR alpha and TCR beta chains. Turning to the authors' computational methods: Samples had a median of approximately 93,000 TCRs, with a range from about 20,000 to 690,600. The Decombinator software suite was used to annotate the V, J and CDR3 of the TCR reads. Every sample was subsampled to the same number of TCRs (28,000) for the PS versus PT1 abundance plots. Expanded TCRs were defined as absent before sensitization and observed at least eight times at the 2-week time point. The public reads were reprocessed in TCRdb via fastp at Q25 and MiXCR, keeping in-frame beta chains. Rows with a matching CDR3 protein are joined into one entry that keeps the most common DNA and genes. The V and J calls come from TCRdb's annotation, not from the publication. Within this sample are roughly 380,000 distinct CDR3 sequences, with approximately 5.1% of them counted one time only. 2.5% to 3% of the sample lies in the top ten.

The sample here was whole blood, taken in connection with sensitization to the hapten diphenylcyclopropenone (DPC). The TCR was taken from a woman between 50 and 59 years old with alopecia areata. Some clones in this sample may be carry-over from other donors' samples.

This receptor carries the CDR3 CASSPLPRTSYEQYF. The bases read TGTGCCAGCTCACCACTCCCCAGGACCTCCTACGAGCAGTACTTC. This chain joins TRBV18 to TRBJ2-7, with the D segment identity uncertain. V was cut back by 1 base and J by 0 bases, leaving a gap of 10 bases between them. The CDR3, cysteine through phenylalanine, is 15 amino acids long. The read is trimmed to its CDR3 DNA, 45 bases read in frame from base 1. CDR1 KGHSH and CDR2 LQKENI were looked up in the germline V gene.